The 30 T cell receptor beta chains presented below share a single source sample, sequenced in a study of CD8+ T cells in alopecia areata. Isolated RNA was reverse transcribed into cDNA used as the sequencing template. Some clones are missing from TCRdb's copy, which holds only in-frame ones; the method was immunoSEQ multiplex PCR. The sample includes about 210,000 clones, 64% of them seen just once. The treatment here: oral pan-JAK inhibitor, 5-10 mg twice daily. The sequenced sample was CD4+ T cells sorted from blood, obtained at week 4, from a patient treated with tofacitinib. The receptors derive from a human donor with alopecia areata.

This clone came up a few times. The V and J genes are TRBV5-1 and TRBJ2-5; D is uncertain. Germline loops: CDR1 SGHRS, CDR2 YFSETQ. The CDR3 consists of 15 residues. Trimming removed 4 bases from V and 5 bases from J, with 18 bases in between. The CDR3 here is CASSPDGLGSETQYF. In DNA form, the CDR3 reads TGCGCCAGCAGCCCAGACGGATTGGGGTCGGAGACCCAGTACTTC. Full variable domain (outside the CDR3, taken from reference TRBV5-1 and TRBJ2-5): KAGVTQTPRYLIKTRGQQVTLSCSPISGHRSVSWYQQTPGQGLQFLFEYFSETQRNKGNFPGRFSGRQFSNSRSEMNVSTLELGDSALYLCASSPDGLGSETQYFGPGTRLLVL.

The rearrangement joins TRBV7-2 to TRBJ1-2, with D uncertain. Germline V gene sequence: CDR1 SGHTA, CDR2 FQGNSA. CDR3 length: 14 residues. Trimming removed 3 bases from V and 2 bases from J, with 10 bases in between. CDR3 coding DNA: TGTGCCAGCAGCTTCGACGGTACGAACTATGGCTACACCTTC. Translated: CASSFDGTNYGYTF.

J is TRBJ2-7 and V is TRBV27; 7 bases are a match to TRBD2. The CDR3 runs 12 residues. V shed 4 bases, J shed 7 bases, and the junction held 4 bases outside the gene matches. Germline CDR1 reads MNHEY; CDR2 reads SMNVEV (reference sequence). The CDR3 is CASSSAGREQYF. DNA for the CDR3: TGTGCCAGCAGTTCCGCCGGGAGGGAGCAGTACTTC.

This clone was found a few times. The V gene is TRBV4-2, the J gene TRBJ1-4; D is unclear. The CDR3 sequence is 14 residues long. Germline CDR1 and CDR2: LGHNA and YNFKEQ. Trimming cost V 5 bases and J 7 bases, with 14 bases left between them. Here the CDR3 reads CASSSHRRAEKLFF. The CDR3 DNA follows: TGTGCCAGCAGCTCCCATCGCCGGGCTGAAAAACTGTTTTTT.

This clone was recorded a few times. The gene calls are TRBV29-1 and TRBJ2-3; the match to TRBD2 covers 12 bases. After removal of 7 bases from V and 2 bases from J, the junction contained 7 bases not matched to a gene. The CDR3 consists of 15 residues. Germline V lookup: CDR1 SQVTM, CDR2 ANQGSEA. The chain's CDR3 is CSAVLAGGSTDTQYF. The CDR3, as DNA: TGCAGCGCCGTACTAGCGGGGGGCTCCACAGATACGCAGTATTTT.

This chain joins TRBV5-1 and TRBJ2-7; 9 bases agree with TRBD1. The CDR3 extends over 14 amino acids. V shed 4 bases and J 6 bases; nucleotides not matched to a gene: 8. CDR1 and CDR2 (germline): SGHRS, YFSETQ. Written as DNA, the CDR3 is TGCGCCAGCAGCGAACAGGGGGCTGTCGGCGAGCAGTACTTC. This gives the protein CASSEQGAVGEQYF.

The chain joins TRBV27 to TRBJ1-2; possibly TRBD1 for D (6 bases). Germline V CDR1 and CDR2: MNHEY, SMNVEV (reference sequence). The CDR3 sequence is 15 residues long. V was pared by 5 bases and J by 2 bases, with 15 bases between. CDR3 residues: CASSEGRGGNYGYTF. CDR3 DNA: TGTGCCAGCAGTGAGGGCAGGGGCGGCAACTATGGCTACACCTTC.

The J gene is TRBJ1-1, the V gene TRBV7-2; D remains unclear. The CDR3 consists of 13 residues. Trimming removed 8 bases at V and 0 bases at J, with 10 bases between. Looked up from germline, CDR1 is SGHTA and CDR2 is FQGNSA. CDR3: CASSGLMNTEAFF. As DNA, the CDR3 is TGTGCCAGCTCCGGACTGATGAACACTGAAGCTTTCTTT.

The chain employs TRBV7-8 and TRBJ2-1; D not certain. V was shortened by 5 bases and J by 8 bases, with 19 bases between the two germline ends. The CDR3 runs to 15 residues. The germline gives CDR1 SGHVS, CDR2 FQNEAQ. This CDR3 is CASSPRIFARDEQFF. Written as DNA, the CDR3 is TGTGCCAGCAGCCCCCGGATCTTTGCTAGGGATGAGCAGTTCTTC.

The V and J genes are TRBV6-5 and TRBJ1-2; the D is unclear. Germline V gene sequence: CDR1 MNHEY, CDR2 SVGAGI. V lost 4 bases and J 4 bases, leaving 10 bases between the germline ends. CDR3 length equals 13 residues. DNA for the CDR3: TGTGCCAGCAGTTCGGTAGAGGGCTATGGCTACACCTTC. Translating gives CASSSVEGYGYTF.

Notes on this clone: This specimen includes other DNA sequences encoding the same CDR3. The chain uses TRBV9 and TRBJ2-5, with D unresolved. The CDR3 loop spans 12 amino acids. V was clipped by 0 bases and J by 1 base, with 1 base between them. Germline V gives CDR1 SGDLS, CDR2 YYNGEE. The CDR3 reads CASSVGQETQYF. The DNA for the CDR3 is TGTGCCAGCAGCGTAGGCCAAGAGACCCAGTACTTC.

V is TRBV9 and J is TRBJ1-6, with TRBD1 identical over 9 bases. Germline CDR1 reads SGDLS; CDR2 reads YYNGEE. V shed 4 bases, J shed 5 bases, and the junction held 7 bases outside the gene matches. This CDR3 region has 16 residues. This CDR3 is CASSLRDRDNNSPLHF. The CDR3 region has the DNA TGTGCCAGCAGCCTCCGGGACAGGGATAATAATTCACCCCTCCACTTT.

This clone was counted a few times. J is TRBJ2-3 and V is TRBV14, with 7 bases fitting TRBD1. This CDR3 is 15 amino acids long. Germline V gene lookup returns CDR1 SGHDN and CDR2 FVKESK. V lost 4 bases, J lost 3 bases, and 7 bases stayed unmatched. The CDR3 region is CASSPGGRGTDTQYF. The CDR3 nucleotides are TGTGCCAGCAGCCCAGGGGGAAGAGGAACAGATACGCAGTATTTT.

The chain is built from TRBV7-8 and TRBJ1-1; maybe TRBD1 (5 bases). Trimming left V 5 bases short and J 8 bases short, with 21 bases between. Germline CDR1 and CDR2: SGHVS and FQNEAQ. The CDR3 extends over 15 amino acids. CDR3 DNA sequence: TGTGCCAGCAGCCAAGAGGGACTCCTTAATCGCGAAGCTTTCTTT. Translation gives CASSQEGLLNREAFF.

The table lists this clone with a few counts. In nucleotides, the CDR3 is TGCAGCGTGGACAGGGGGCAGGAAGGCTACACCTTC. Protein: CSVDRGQEGYTF. This chain connects TRBV29-1 to TRBJ1-2; TRBD1 aligns across 11 bases. The CDR3 length is 12 residues. The junction had 5 bases not matched to a gene; V was cut back by 6 bases and J by 8 bases. Germline V CDR1 and CDR2: SQVTM, ANQGSEA.

The chain links TRBV7-2 to TRBJ2-7; 9 nucleotides match TRBD1. Germline CDR1 is SGHTA and CDR2 is FQGNSA. J gave up 2 bases and V 5 bases, and 7 bases lay outside the gene matches. The CDR3 spans 15 residues. The CDR3 bases are TGTGCCAGCAGCAACCGGGACAGGGAGGCCTACGAGCAGTACTTC. This encodes CASSNRDREAYEQYF.

The chain employs TRBV29-1 and TRBJ2-5, with 8 bases that match TRBD2. The V segment lost 4 bases and the J segment 2 bases; nucleotides outside the gene matches: 6. The CDR3 totals 14 residues. Germline CDR1 is SQVTM and CDR2 is ANQGSEA. CDR3 sequence (DNA): TGCAGCGTTGTGAGCGGGGGCCATCAAGAGACCCAGTACTTC. Translation: CSVVSGGHQETQYF.

This rearrangement joins TRBV5-6 to TRBJ2-7, with 10 positions matching TRBD2. This CDR3 comprises 14 residues. The germline CDR1 and CDR2 sequences are SGHDT and YYEEEE. The junction had 5 bases not matched to a gene; V was cut back by 3 bases and J by 5 bases. The CDR3 DNA is TGTGCCAGCAGCTCGTCCGGGACTAGCGACGAGCAGTACTTC. Its translation: CASSSSGTSDEQYF.

The V call is TRBV19, the J call TRBJ1-5, with no clear D. The V gene's germline CDR1 is LNHDA and CDR2 SQIVND (reference sequence). This CDR3 spans 13 amino acids. V shed 5 bases and J shed 5 bases, with 10 bases lying between them. CDR3 amino acids: CASSVVRDQPQHF. In DNA form, the CDR3 reads TGTGCCAGTAGTGTGGTCCGGGATCAGCCCCAGCATTTT.

The chain uses TRBV5-4 and TRBJ2-1; perhaps TRBD2 as D (6 bases). V was cut by 9 bases and J by 8 bases, with 18 bases left in between. CDR3 size: 13 residues. Germline assignment: CDR1 SGHNT and CDR2 YYREEE (reference sequence). The CDR3 loop reads CAMCPAGGDEQFF. As DNA, the CDR3 is TGTGCCATGTGCCCCGCCGGAGGGGATGAGCAGTTCTTC.

The chain uses TRBV15 and TRBJ2-3; 7 bases are a match to TRBD1. The CDR3 covers 17 residues. The germline V gene has CDR1 LNHNV and CDR2 YYDKDF (reference sequence). The trim removed 0 bases at V and 0 bases at J, leaving 6 bases unmatched. CDR3 DNA: TGTGCCACCAGCAGAGATTTGAACAGGGGAAGCACAGATACGCAGTATTTT. Translating gives CATSRDLNRGSTDTQYF.

The V call is TRBV30, the J call TRBJ2-1; 13 nucleotides align to TRBD2. This CDR3 is 13 amino acids long. Germline CDR1 GTSNPN, CDR2 SVGIG (reference sequence). V was pared by 7 bases and J by 7 bases, with 4 bases of the junction left unmatched. CDR3 nucleotide sequence: TGTGCCTCACTAGCGGGGGGGCCTAATGAGCAGTTCTTC. Encoded protein: CASLAGGPNEQFF.

The chain couples TRBV7-2 to TRBJ2-5; TRBD1 is a possible D gene (6 bases). The V end was cut by 5 bases, the J end by 4 bases, with 20 bases between. This CDR3 is 16 amino acids long. Germline CDR1 and CDR2: SGHTA and FQGNSA. The CDR3 is CASSPPSYRERETQYF. CDR3 bases: TGTGCCAGCAGCCCCCCGAGCTACAGGGAGAGAGAGACCCAGTACTTC. Variable domain in full (rest from reference TRBV7-2 and TRBJ2-5): GAGVSQSPSNKVTEKGKDVELRCDPISGHTALYWYRQSLGQGLEFLIYFQGNSAPDKSGLPSDRFSAERTGGSVSTLTIQRTQQEDSAVYLCASSPPSYRERETQYFGPGTRLLVL.

The CDR3 coding sequence is TGTGCCAGCACCATCGGCCCCGGGGCCAACGTCCTGACTTTC. It encodes CASTIGPGANVLTF. The rearrangement joins TRBV2 to TRBJ2-6, with D unresolved. The V and J ends lost 7 bases and 4 bases respectively, with 11 bases between them. CDR3 length: 14 amino acids. Germline CDR1 is SNHLY and CDR2 is FYNNEI.

The chain links TRBV27 to TRBJ2-7, with a weak D call TRBD1 (5 bases). The V gene's germline CDR1 is MNHEY and CDR2 SMNVEV (reference sequence). The CDR3 runs to 12 residues. The V end lost 8 bases, the J end lost 5 bases, and 13 bases lay between the germline ends. The DNA for the CDR3 is TGTGCCAGCCCGGACAAGTCCCACGAGCAGTACTTC. Its protein product is CASPDKSHEQYF.

Comment on this clone: Other nucleotide sequences from this sample produce the same CDR3. The chain is built from TRBV14 and TRBJ2-3, with 8 bases identical to TRBD1. The CDR3 spans 14 residues. J lost 3 bases, V lost 3 bases, and 2 bases had no gene match. Germline CDR1 and CDR2: SGHDN and FVKESK. CDR3 in amino acids: CASSQDRATDTQYF. In DNA form, the CDR3 reads TGTGCCAGCAGCCAGGACAGGGCTACAGATACGCAGTATTTT.

With respect to this clone: Other DNA sequences in this specimen translate into the identical CDR3. The chain combines TRBV30 with TRBJ1-5, with 9 bases aligning to TRBD1. Germline V gives CDR1 GTSNPN, CDR2 SVGIG (reference sequence). This CDR3 region has 12 residues. The CDR3 is CASGQGPGPQHF. Written as DNA, the CDR3 is TGTGCATCGGGACAGGGTCCAGGGCCCCAGCATTTT.

This clone was picked up one time. This rearrangement joins TRBV5-1 to TRBJ2-5; D ambiguous. Trimming stripped 1 base from V and 9 bases from J, with 13 bases between. The germline CDR1 and CDR2 sequences are SGHRS and YFSETQ. CDR3 length: 13 residues. CDR3 sequence: CASSLNSEGPQYF. The CDR3 region has the DNA TGCGCCAGCAGCTTGAACAGCGAAGGACCCCAGTACTTC.

This clone was counted between two and nine times. This chain uses TRBV29-1 with TRBJ2-7, with D unresolved. The CDR3 contains 12 residues. V lost 4 bases and J lost 0, with 7 bases in between. CDR1 is SQVTM and CDR2 is ANQGSEA in the germline V gene. The CDR3 protein is CSVAAFSYEQYF. Here the CDR3 DNA reads TGCAGCGTTGCCGCTTTCTCCTACGAGCAGTACTTC.

This clone was observed a few times. The J gene is TRBJ2-3, the V gene TRBV6-1; 9 nucleotides agree with TRBD2. The CDR3 has 18 amino acids. CDR1 is MNHNS and CDR2 is SASEGT in the germline V gene. V dropped 1 base and J dropped 7; count of bases not matched to a gene: 15. The CDR3 bases are TGTGCCAGCAGTGAAGGGCTGGTAGCGGGGGCCACCCCTCATACGCAGTATTTT. Translating it yields CASSEGLVAGATPHTQYF.